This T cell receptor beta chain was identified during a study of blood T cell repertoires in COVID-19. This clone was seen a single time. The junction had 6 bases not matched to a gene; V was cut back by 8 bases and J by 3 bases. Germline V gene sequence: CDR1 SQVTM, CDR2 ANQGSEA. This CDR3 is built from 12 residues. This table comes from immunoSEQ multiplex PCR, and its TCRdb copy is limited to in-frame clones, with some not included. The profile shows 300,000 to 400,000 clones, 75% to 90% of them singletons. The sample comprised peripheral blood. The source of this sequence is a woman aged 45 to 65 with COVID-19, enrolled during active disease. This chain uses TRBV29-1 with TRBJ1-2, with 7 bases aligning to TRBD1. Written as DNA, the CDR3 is TGCAGCCCAGGGGGAGTCGACTATGGCTACACCTTC. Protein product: CSPGGVDYGYTF. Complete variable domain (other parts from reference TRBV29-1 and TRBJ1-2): SAVISQKPSRDICQRGTSLTIQCQVDSQVTMMFWYRQQPGQSLTLIATANQGSEATYESGFVIDKFPISRPNLTFSTLTVSNMSPEDSSIYLCSPGGVDYGYTFGSGTRLTVV.